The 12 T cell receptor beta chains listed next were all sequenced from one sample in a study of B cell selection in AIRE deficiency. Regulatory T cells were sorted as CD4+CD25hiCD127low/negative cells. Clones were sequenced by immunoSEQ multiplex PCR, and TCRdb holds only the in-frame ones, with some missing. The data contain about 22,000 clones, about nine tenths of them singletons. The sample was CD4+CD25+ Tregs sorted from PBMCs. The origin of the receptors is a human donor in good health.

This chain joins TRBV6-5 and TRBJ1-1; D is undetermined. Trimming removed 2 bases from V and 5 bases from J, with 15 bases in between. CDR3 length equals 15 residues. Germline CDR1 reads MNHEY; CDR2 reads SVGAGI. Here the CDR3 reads CASSYRHRLGTEAFF. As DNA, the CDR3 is TGTGCCAGCAGTTACCGACATAGGTTGGGAACTGAAGCTTTCTTT.

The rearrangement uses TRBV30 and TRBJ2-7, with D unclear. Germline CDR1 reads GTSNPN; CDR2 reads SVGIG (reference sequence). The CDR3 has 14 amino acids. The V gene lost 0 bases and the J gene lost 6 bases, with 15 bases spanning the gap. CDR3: CAWSVASRLGEQYF. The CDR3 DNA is TGTGCCTGGAGTGTGGCCTCCCGACTGGGCGAGCAGTACTTC. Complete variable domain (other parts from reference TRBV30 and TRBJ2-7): SQTIHQWPATLVQPVGSPLSLECTVEGTSNPNLYWYRQAAGRGLQLLFYSVGIGQISSEVPQNLSASRPQDRQFILSSKKLLLSDSGFYLCAWSVASRLGEQYFGPGTRLTVT.

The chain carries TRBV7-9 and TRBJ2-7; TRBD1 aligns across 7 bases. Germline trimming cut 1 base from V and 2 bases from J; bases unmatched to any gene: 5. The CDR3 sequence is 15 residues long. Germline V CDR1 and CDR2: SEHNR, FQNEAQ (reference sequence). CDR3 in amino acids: CASSLGGTETYEQYF. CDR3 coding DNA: TGTGCCAGCAGCTTAGGGGGGACAGAAACCTACGAGCAGTACTTC. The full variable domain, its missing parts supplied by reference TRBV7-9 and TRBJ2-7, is DTGVSQNPRHKITKRGQNVTFRCDPISEHNRLYWYRQTLGQGPEFLTYFQNEAQLEKSRLLSDRFSAERPKGSFSTLEIQRTEQGDSAMYLCASSLGGTETYEQYFGPGTRLTVT.

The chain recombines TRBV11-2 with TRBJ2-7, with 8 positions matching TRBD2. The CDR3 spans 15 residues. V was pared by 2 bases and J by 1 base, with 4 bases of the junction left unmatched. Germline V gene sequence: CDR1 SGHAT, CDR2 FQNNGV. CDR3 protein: CASSLSGGPSYEQYF. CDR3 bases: TGTGCCAGCAGCTTAAGCGGGGGTCCTTCCTACGAGCAGTACTTC.

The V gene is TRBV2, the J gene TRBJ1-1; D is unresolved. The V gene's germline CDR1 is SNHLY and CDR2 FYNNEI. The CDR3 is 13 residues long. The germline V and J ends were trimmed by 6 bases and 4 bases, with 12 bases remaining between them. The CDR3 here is CASSLGLGTEAFF. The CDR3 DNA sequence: TGTGCCAGCAGCTTAGGGCTGGGCACTGAAGCTTTCTTT.

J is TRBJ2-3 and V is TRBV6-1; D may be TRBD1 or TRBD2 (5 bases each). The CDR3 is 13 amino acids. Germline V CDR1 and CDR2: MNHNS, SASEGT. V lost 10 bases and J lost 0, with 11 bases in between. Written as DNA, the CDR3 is TGTGCCACCCGGGGCCCAAGCACAGATACGCAGTATTTT. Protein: CATRGPSTDTQYF.

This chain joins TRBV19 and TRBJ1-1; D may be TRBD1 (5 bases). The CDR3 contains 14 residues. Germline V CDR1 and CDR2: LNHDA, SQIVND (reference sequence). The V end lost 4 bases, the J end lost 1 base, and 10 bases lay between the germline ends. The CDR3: CASSRGRENTEAFF. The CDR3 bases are TGTGCCAGTAGTAGGGGACGGGAGAACACTGAAGCTTTCTTT.

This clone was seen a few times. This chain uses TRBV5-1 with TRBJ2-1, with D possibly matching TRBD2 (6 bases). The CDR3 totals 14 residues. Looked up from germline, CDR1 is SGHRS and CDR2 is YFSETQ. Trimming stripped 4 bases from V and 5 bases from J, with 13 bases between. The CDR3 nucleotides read TGCGCCAGCAGCGCGGATCTAGCGAACAATGAGCAGTTCTTC. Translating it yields CASSADLANNEQFF.

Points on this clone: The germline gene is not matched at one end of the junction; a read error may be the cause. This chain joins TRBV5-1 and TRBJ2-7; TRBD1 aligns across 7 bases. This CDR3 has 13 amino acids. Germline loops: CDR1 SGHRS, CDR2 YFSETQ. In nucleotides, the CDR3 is TGTGCCAGCAGCTTGGGGAGCCGACAGGGTACGTACTTC. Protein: CASSLGSRQGTYF.

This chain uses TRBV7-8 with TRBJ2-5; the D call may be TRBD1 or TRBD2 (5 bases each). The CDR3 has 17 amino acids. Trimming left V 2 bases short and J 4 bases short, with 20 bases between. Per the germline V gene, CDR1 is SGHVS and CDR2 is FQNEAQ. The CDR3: CASSLIPYTWGIETQYF. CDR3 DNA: TGTGCCAGCAGCTTAATACCTTACACATGGGGGATAGAGACCCAGTACTTC.

The CDR3 nucleotides read TGTGCCAGCAGAGACACACGGAATCAAGGCTACACCTTC. It specifies CASRDTRNQGYTF. The rearrangement joins TRBV6-5 to TRBJ1-2; no clear D gene. The ends were cut back, 6 bases at V and 8 bases at J, with 16 bases in the middle. Germline lookup yields CDR1 MNHEY and CDR2 SVGAGI. The CDR3 loop spans 13 amino acids.

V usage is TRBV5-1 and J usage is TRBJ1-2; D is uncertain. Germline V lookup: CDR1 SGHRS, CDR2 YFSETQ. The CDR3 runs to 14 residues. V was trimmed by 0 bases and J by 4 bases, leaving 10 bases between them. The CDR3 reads CASSLVGPSYGYTF. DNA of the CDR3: TGCGCCAGCAGCTTGGTAGGACCCTCCTATGGCTACACCTTC.